This T cell receptor beta chain was identified during a study of CD8+CD57+ T cells in acquired aplastic anemia. Study information: Sorted CD4+ and CD8+ cells yielded DNA averaging around 3.5 ug. Healthy donors had, on average, roughly 9.8 million reads for their CD4+ cells.

Genomic DNA constituted the template upon which TCR beta VDJ and CDR3 profiling was performed. TCRdb re-derived calls from the reads in MiXCR, one entry per CDR3 protein. The sample has around 170,000 distinct CDR3 sequences, 55% to 75% seen once. Germline CDR1 and CDR2: GTSNPN and SVGIG (reference sequence). This CDR3 region has 14 residues. V lost 0 bases, J lost 5 bases, and 14 bases lay in between. Points on this clonotype: The antigen remains unidentified.

General study findings and limits: Patients and controls turned out to have roughly 31 CD8+ CDR3 sequences in common.

The chain has TRBV30 and TRBJ2-7; D perhaps matches TRBD2 (5 bases). The clonotype comes from a human donor in good health. The sequencing sample was made of sorted CD4+, CD8+, or CD8+CD57+ T cells (not recorded which) from PBMCs. The CDR3 DNA is TGTGCCTGGAGTGTTAACCTAGCCATCCACGAGCAGTACTTC. It translates to CAWSVNLAIHEQYF.